This TCR beta chain was profiled in a study of cytomegalovirus exposure and HLA in healthy donors. CDR1 and CDR2 (germline): SGHVS, FQNEAQ. The J segment lost 0 bases and the V segment lost 5 bases, leaving 10 bases of the junction unmatched. The CDR3 contains 17 residues. Some clones are missing from TCRdb's copy, which holds only in-frame ones; the method was immunoSEQ multiplex PCR. The sample contains 150,000 to 200,000 clones, around 86% of which appear only once. The sequenced sample was PBMCs. The clonotype was recovered from a young woman in good health and CMV-seronegative. The chain employs TRBV7-8 and TRBJ1-3, with 7 bases fitting TRBD1. CDR3 coding DNA: TGTGCCAGCAGCCTCCACAGGGGACCCATCTCTGGAAACACCATATATTTT. It yields the protein CASSLHRGPISGNTIYF. The full variable domain, completed using reference TRBV7-8 and TRBJ1-3, is GAGVSQSPRYKVAKRGQDVALRCDPISGHVSLFWYQQALGQGPEFLTYFQNEAQLDKSGLPSDRFFAERPEGSVSTLKIQRTQQEDSAVYLCASSLHRGPISGNTIYFGEGSWLTVV.